These T cell receptor beta chains were read from a single sample in a study of blood T cell repertoires in COVID-19. Some clones are missing from TCRdb's copy, which holds only in-frame ones; the method was immunoSEQ multiplex PCR. Of fewer than 350,000 clones detected, roughly 79% appear once; the ten largest clones hold under 3%. The sequencing input was peripheral blood. These receptors came from a woman aged 55-70 years with active or convalescent COVID-19. The CDR3 runs from the conserved cysteine through the conserved F or W. The D gene is left open where the match is weak.

d_call	v_call	j_call	cdr3_aa
TRBD2	TRBV3-1/TRBV3-2	TRBJ2-2	CASSQAGLAGGYTGELFF
TRBD1	TRBV4-3	TRBJ1-5	CASSLDRDVQPQHF
NA	TRBV9	TRBJ1-5	CASSVGAGRGDQPQHF
TRBD2	TRBV6-5	TRBJ2-7	CASTRGGGDYEQYF
NA	TRBV5-1	TRBJ2-1	CASSLAPLLTSYNEQFF
NA	TRBV9	TRBJ1-1	CASSVAWSTEAFF
TRBD2	TRBV7-3	TRBJ2-5	CASSLKRGGLQETQYF
TRBD1	TRBV12-3/TRBV12-4	TRBJ2-7	CASSYDRAHEQYF
NA	TRBV4-2	TRBJ2-7	CASSQTSLGSYEQYF
NA	TRBV30	TRBJ1-5	CAWSRGNQPQHF
NA	TRBV6-1	TRBJ1-5	CASTTRGGNQPQHF
NA	TRBV12-3/TRBV12-4	TRBJ1-1	CASSFDSYTEAFF
TRBD1	TRBV5-1	TRBJ1-1	CASSQGQGAHTEAFF
TRBD1	TRBV7-6	TRBJ1-5	CASSLGSGGNQPQHF
NA	TRBV9	TRBJ2-2	CASSAVALANTGELFF
TRBD1	TRBV7-2	TRBJ2-1	CASSFYSGTGGNEQFF
NA	TRBV19	TRBJ2-7	CASSITGPISYEQYF
NA	TRBV5-1	TRBJ2-5	CASSLARAAWETQYF
NA	TRBV6-2/TRBV6-3	TRBJ1-3	CASSFSPHDSGNTIYF
NA	TRBV5-4	TRBJ1-4	CASSTDWNEKLFF
NA	TRBV9	TRBJ2-2	CASSVGTANTGELFF
NA	TRBV6-7	TRBJ2-7	CASSYQRQASYEQYF
TRBD1	TRBV18	TRBJ1-1	CASSPTGGATEAFF
NA	TRBV6-5	TRBJ1-2	CASSKRGGRGYTF
TRBD1	TRBV30	TRBJ2-2	CAWSVCGTGSANTGELFF
NA	TRBV4-2	TRBJ2-7	CASSQTSMEQYF
NA	TRBV2	TRBJ2-3	CASSEPPRYHRDTQYF
NA	TRBV6-6	TRBJ1-3	CASSYPDSGNTIYF
TRBD1	TRBV18	TRBJ2-3	CASSPRPTTGPDLDTQYF
NA	TRBV6-5	TRBJ1-5	CASMASPYQPQHF
TRBD1	TRBV6-5	TRBJ1-1	CASSTPTGVNTEAFF
NA	TRBV7-2	TRBJ2-5	CASSDLDYAETQYF
NA	TRBV19	TRBJ2-5	CASSSGTDQETQYF
TRBD1	TRBV4-1	TRBJ1-4	CASSRGQGINEKLFF
NA	TRBV10-2	TRBJ2-5	CASSDRQGWGQETQYF
TRBD1	TRBV3-1/TRBV3-2	TRBJ2-7	CASSTGQLPYEQYF
TRBD2	TRBV2	TRBJ2-3	CASSALAGGPMNTQYF
NA	TRBV13	TRBJ1-2	CASRAPGEANYGYTF
TRBD1	TRBV6-1	TRBJ1-6	CASSEVWTGSTNSPLHF
NA	TRBV4-2	TRBJ2-7	CASSQGGGPGATYEQYF
NA	TRBV5-1	TRBJ2-1	CASSPGGGFLSYNEQFF
TRBD1	TRBV5-1	TRBJ1-2	CASSGGTGENYGYTF
NA	TRBV3-1/TRBV3-2	TRBJ1-3	CASRQGRNTIYF
TRBD1	TRBV2	TRBJ1-3	CASTLRTGSSGNTIYF
NA	TRBV6-5	TRBJ1-6	CASSYSNSYNSPLHF
NA	TRBV9	TRBJ2-3	CASSVVGGADTQYF
NA	TRBV3-1/TRBV3-2	TRBJ1-5	CASSQDPGYQPQHF
NA	TRBV2	TRBJ2-7	CASSDTGYEQYF